This T cell receptor beta chain was recorded in a study of OX40 agonist ivuxolimab in advanced cancers. Study information: Patients with prior anti-PD-1, anti-PD-L1 or anti-CTLA-4 therapy were eligible; 40% to 45% had some.

Only in-frame clones appear in the TCRdb table, and some are missing; sequencing was by immunoSEQ multiplex PCR. Among 78,000 or so clones listed, about 94% were seen once. CDR3 length: 15 residues. The germline CDR1 and CDR2 sequences are MNHEY and SVGAGI. Unmatched junction bases numbered 5, after V lost 2 bases and J lost 2 bases. The J gene is TRBJ2-7, the V gene TRBV6-5, with 8 bases that match TRBD1. The source was CD4+ or CD8+ T cells sorted from blood, collected in a trial of the OX40 agonist ivuxolimab. This sequence was found in an adult with an advanced solid tumor such as melanoma, head and neck, liver or kidney cancer. The CDR3 sequence: CASSYTGTGPYEQYF. The CDR3 DNA reads TGTGCCAGCAGTTACACCGGGACAGGACCCTACGAGCAGTACTTC.